These 26 T cell receptor beta chains were all obtained from the same sample, sequenced in a study of cytomegalovirus exposure and HLA in healthy donors. Sequenced by immunoSEQ multiplex PCR; TCRdb stores in-frame clones only, minus some. The profile shows 82,000 or so clones, about 95% of them singletons. The specimen was PBMCs. These receptors all stem from a woman in her late teens or twenties in good health and CMV-seronegative.

The sample holds one count of this clone. This chain uses TRBV18 with TRBJ1-5; D uncertain. Germline assignment: CDR1 KGHSH and CDR2 LQKENI. CDR3 length: 14 amino acids. Trimming took 4 bases from V and 7 from J, leaving 14 bases between them. CDR3 sequence (DNA): TGTGCCAGCTCACTATCAACGGGTGGGCAGCCCCAGCATTTT. Its protein product is CASSLSTGGQPQHF.

This clone was counted a single time. The chain is built from TRBV27 and TRBJ1-2, with 7 bases that match TRBD1. Germline V gene sequence: CDR1 MNHEY, CDR2 SMNVEV (reference sequence). The CDR3 covers 14 residues. Losses at the gene ends were 2 bases for V and 2 bases for J; bases not matched to a gene: 2. In nucleotides, the CDR3 is TGTGCCAGCAGTTTAAGGGGGCCCAACTATGGCTACACCTTC. Encoded protein: CASSLRGPNYGYTF.

This rearrangement joins TRBV9 to TRBJ1-5; possibly TRBD1 for D (5 bases). Looked up from germline, CDR1 is SGDLS and CDR2 is YYNGEE. Trimming took off 4 bases at V and 3 bases at J, with 17 bases between the two ends. The CDR3 length is 16 residues. CDR3 DNA sequence: TGTGCCAGCAGCCCCCATGGGGAGGGGTCCAATCAGCCCCAGCATTTT. It specifies CASSPHGEGSNQPQHF.

The genes are TRBV5-1 and TRBJ2-2, with D possibly TRBD1 on 6 matching bases. With 1 base removed from V and 5 bases from J, the gap between germline ends came to 12 bases. From germline, CDR1 is SGHRS and CDR2 YFSETQ. This CDR3 region has 15 residues. As DNA, the CDR3 is TGCGCCAGCAGCTTGAACAGGGCGAGAACCGGGGAGCTGTTTTTT. Protein product: CASSLNRARTGELFF.

This clone occurred once. The J gene is TRBJ2-4, the V gene TRBV30, with 8 positions matching TRBD1. This CDR3 has 15 residues. Germline CDR1 and CDR2: GTSNPN and SVGIG (reference sequence). The V gene end was trimmed by 2 bases and the J gene end by 5 bases; junction bases not matched to a gene: 8. In nucleotides, the CDR3 is TGTGCCTGGAGTCCCTTAGGACAGGGTCAAAACATTCAGTACTTC. Translating gives CAWSPLGQGQNIQYF.

This clone was recorded once. The gene calls are TRBV28 and TRBJ1-4; D uncertain. Trimming cost V 6 bases and J 6 bases, with 17 bases left between them. Germline V gene sequence: CDR1 MDHEN, CDR2 SYDVKM. The CDR3 has 15 amino acids. CDR3: CASRPPSARDEKLFF. The CDR3 region has the DNA TGTGCCAGCAGACCCCCCTCCGCGCGGGATGAAAAACTGTTTTTT.

The rearrangement links TRBV7-6 to TRBJ2-2, with D hard to call. Germline V gene sequence: CDR1 SGHVS, CDR2 FNYEAQ. V was cut by 10 bases and J by 0 bases, with 15 bases left in between. CDR3 length: 15 residues. This CDR3 is CATSVSETNTGELFF. The CDR3 region has the DNA TGTGCCACGTCCGTTAGTGAAACGAACACCGGGGAGCTGTTTTTT.

The rearrangement uses TRBV28 and TRBJ1-1, with D tentatively TRBD1 (5 bases). Trimming took off 2 bases at V and 5 bases at J, with 21 bases between the two ends. The germline V gene encodes CDR1 MDHEN and CDR2 SYDVKM. The CDR3 spans 17 residues. The chain's CDR3 is CASSLTQSGLIGTEAFF. Written as DNA, the CDR3 is TGTGCCAGCAGTTTAACCCAGTCAGGGTTAATAGGAACTGAAGCTTTCTTT. Complete variable domain (other parts from reference TRBV28 and TRBJ1-1): DVKVTQSSRYLVKRTGEKVFLECVQDMDHENMFWYRQDPGLGLRLIYFSYDVKMKEKGDIPEGYSVSREKKERFSLILESASTNQTSMYLCASSLTQSGLIGTEAFFGQGTRLTVV.

V gene TRBV12-5 combines with J gene TRBJ1-1; possibly TRBD1 for D (5 bases). Germline CDR1 reads LGHNT; CDR2 reads FRNRAP. The V gene lost 0 bases and the J gene lost 1 base, with 12 bases spanning the gap. The CDR3 runs to 16 residues. Here the CDR3 reads CASGLVILQGNTEAFF. CDR3 nucleotides: TGTGCTAGTGGTTTGGTAATTCTCCAGGGGAACACTGAAGCTTTCTTT.

This clone was detected once. This CDR3 reads CASSLAGFDGYTF. The CDR3, as DNA: TGTGCCAGCAGCTTGGCAGGGTTCGATGGCTACACCTTC. The chain employs TRBV5-4 and TRBJ1-2; tentative D call: TRBD1 (5 bases). Germline V CDR1 and CDR2: SGHNT, YYREEE (reference sequence). The CDR3 has 13 amino acids. The V gene lost 0 bases and the J gene lost 6 bases, with 9 bases spanning the gap.

The rearrangement joins TRBV4-1 to TRBJ1-1, with 9 positions matching TRBD1. Germline V gene lookup returns CDR1 MGHRA and CDR2 YSYEKL. Trimming at V came to 2 bases and at J to 5 bases, leaving 24 bases not matched to a gene. The CDR3 has 21 residues. The chain's CDR3 is CASSQRPARDREGPVRTEAFF. DNA of the CDR3: TGCGCCAGCAGCCAACGTCCTGCCCGGGACAGGGAGGGTCCGGTCCGGACTGAAGCTTTCTTT.

The chain is built from TRBV6-5 and TRBJ1-2; TRBD1 might be the D (5 bases). Trimming pared 4 bases from V and 3 bases from J, leaving 15 bases between. The CDR3 contains 15 residues. In germline, CDR1 is MNHEY, CDR2 SVGAGI. CDR3 residues: CASSSLGAVDYGYTF. CDR3 sequence (DNA): TGTGCCAGCAGTTCTTTAGGGGCTGTGGACTATGGCTACACCTTC.

The chain carries TRBV4-1 and TRBJ2-5, with 10 bases matching TRBD2. Germline V gene data show CDR1 as MGHRA and CDR2 as YSYEKL. This CDR3 is built from 17 residues. J gave up 3 bases and V 2 bases, and 9 bases lay outside the gene matches. CDR3 bases: TGCGCCAGCAGCCAACCGCCTGGCCTAGCGGGGGAAGAGACCCAGTACTTC. It encodes CASSQPPGLAGEETQYF.

The rearrangement uses TRBV7-9 and TRBJ1-1; D gene ambiguous. Per the germline V gene, CDR1 is SEHNR and CDR2 is FQNEAQ (reference sequence). CDR3 length: 14 amino acids. V was clipped by 3 bases and J by 7 bases, with 15 bases between them. The CDR3 spells CASSLYQVRGEAFF. Here the CDR3 DNA reads TGTGCCAGCAGCTTGTATCAGGTCCGGGGTGAAGCTTTCTTT.

The chain has TRBV2 and TRBJ2-3, with 12 nucleotides matching TRBD1. The V gene end was trimmed by 6 bases and the J gene end by 2 bases; junction bases not matched to a gene: 12. Per the germline V gene, CDR1 is SNHLY and CDR2 is FYNNEI. This CDR3 comprises 18 residues. This CDR3 is CASRYPRDRGLDTDTQYF. The CDR3 DNA sequence: TGTGCCAGCAGATACCCCCGGGACAGGGGGCTGGACACAGATACGCAGTATTTT.

The chain joins TRBV20-1 to TRBJ1-2, with unresolved D. V was pared by 1 base and J by 8 bases, with 8 bases between. This CDR3 contains 11 residues. Per germline, CDR1 DFQATT and CDR2 SNEGSKA (reference sequence). The CDR3 DNA reads as TGCAGTGCTAGAGGAGCCGGGGGCTACACCTTC. Protein product: CSARGAGGYTF.

This chain connects TRBV5-4 to TRBJ2-1, with 11 bases identical to TRBD2. Germline CDR1 is SGHNT and CDR2 is YYREEE (reference sequence). Unmatched junction bases numbered 4, after V lost 1 base and J lost 4 bases. The CDR3 spans 16 residues. This CDR3 reads CASSLPGTSGYNEQFF. In DNA form, the CDR3 reads TGTGCCAGCAGCTTGCCCGGGACTAGCGGTTACAATGAGCAGTTCTTC.

As DNA, the CDR3 is TGCGCCAGCAGCTCTCAACCCTCGGGACAGAACACTGAAGCTTTCTTT. Its protein product is CASSSQPSGQNTEAFF. The chain couples TRBV5-1 to TRBJ1-1, with TRBD1 as a possible D gene (6 bases). CDR1 is SGHRS, CDR2 YFSETQ, per germline. Trimming stripped 3 bases from V and 1 base from J, with 16 bases between. The CDR3 has 16 amino acids.

The genes are TRBV7-6 and TRBJ2-3, with 8 bases matching TRBD2. CDR3 length: 16 amino acids. Germline CDR1 reads SGHVS; CDR2 reads FNYEAQ. J was trimmed by 4 bases and V by 5 bases; bases with no gene match: 11. This CDR3 is CASSPPAGAGADTQYF. CDR3 sequence (DNA): TGTGCCAGCAGCCCGCCGGCGGGAGCGGGGGCAGATACGCAGTATTTT. The whole variable domain, remainder taken from reference TRBV7-6 and TRBJ2-3, is GAGVSQSPRYKVTKRGQDVALRCDPISGHVSLYWYRQALGQGPEFLTYFNYEAQQDKSGLPNDRFSAERPEGSISTLTIQRTEQRDSAMYRCASSPPAGAGADTQYFGPGTRLTVL.

V usage is TRBV2 and J usage is TRBJ1-5, with TRBD1 identical over 7 bases. After removal of 7 bases from V and 4 bases from J, the junction contained 10 bases not matched to a gene. CDR3 size: 15 residues. CDR1 SNHLY and CDR2 FYNNEI come from the germline V gene. The CDR3 is CASTAEGTDNQPQHF. In nucleotides, the CDR3 is TGTGCCAGCACCGCGGAAGGGACAGATAATCAGCCCCAGCATTTT.

J is TRBJ2-4 and V is TRBV15, with 7 bases aligning to TRBD1. V shed 0 bases, J shed 8 bases, and the junction held 7 bases outside the gene matches. The CDR3 runs to 15 residues. CDR1 is LNHNV and CDR2 is YYDKDF in the germline V gene (reference sequence). As DNA, the CDR3 is TGTGCCACCAGCAGAGATCGTGACAGGGCGGACATTCAGTACTTC. Protein: CATSRDRDRADIQYF.

V is TRBV5-1 and J is TRBJ1-1, with a weak D call TRBD1 (6 bases). The germline V gene encodes CDR1 SGHRS and CDR2 YFSETQ. With 4 bases removed from V and 0 bases from J, the gap between germline ends came to 16 bases. This CDR3 comprises 16 residues. For the CDR3, the DNA is TGCGCCAGCAGCGACTCCGGGCAGGGGATGAACACTGAAGCTTTCTTT. This encodes CASSDSGQGMNTEAFF.

The rearrangement joins TRBV7-2 to TRBJ1-2; D may be TRBD1 (5 bases). This CDR3 contains 12 residues. Trimming removed 4 bases at V and 7 bases at J, with 10 bases between. CDR1 and CDR2 (germline): SGHTA, FQGNSA. CDR3 protein: CASSSQGFGYTF. The CDR3 DNA reads as TGTGCCAGCAGCTCGCAGGGATTTGGCTACACCTTC.

The CDR3 spells CASRTGQGNGYTF. For the CDR3, the DNA is TGTGCCAGCAGGACCGGACAGGGCAATGGCTACACCTTC. The chain employs TRBV6-6 and TRBJ1-2; 8 positions match TRBD1. The CDR3 is 13 residues long. V lost 6 bases to trimming and J lost 6 bases; unmatched junction nucleotides: 6. In germline, CDR1 is MNHNY, CDR2 SVGAGI (reference sequence).

The chain employs TRBV28 and TRBJ2-3; TRBD2 might be the D (5 bases). Germline loops: CDR1 MDHEN, CDR2 SYDVKM. This CDR3 is built from 15 residues. Trimming left V 6 bases short and J 0 bases short, with 13 bases between. CDR3 loop: CASSAAGSSTDTQYF. CDR3 nucleotides: TGTGCCAGCAGCGCCGCGGGCTCTAGCACAGATACGCAGTATTTT. The variable domain in full, with the rest retrieved from reference TRBV28 and TRBJ2-3, is DVKVTQSSRYLVKRTGEKVFLECVQDMDHENMFWYRQDPGLGLRLIYFSYDVKMKEKGDIPEGYSVSREKKERFSLILESASTNQTSMYLCASSAAGSSTDTQYFGPGTRLTVL.

As to this clone: The same CDR3 can be traced to other DNA sequences in this sample. The rearrangement joins TRBV11-2 to TRBJ1-1, with 7 bases identical to TRBD1. In germline, CDR1 is SGHAT, CDR2 FQNNGV. The CDR3 length is 16 residues. V gave up 1 base and J gave up 1 base; unmatched junction bases: 6. CDR3 sequence reads: CASSLGLGGRNTEAFF. CDR3 bases: TGTGCCAGCAGCTTAGGTCTAGGGGGCCGGAACACTGAAGCTTTCTTT.